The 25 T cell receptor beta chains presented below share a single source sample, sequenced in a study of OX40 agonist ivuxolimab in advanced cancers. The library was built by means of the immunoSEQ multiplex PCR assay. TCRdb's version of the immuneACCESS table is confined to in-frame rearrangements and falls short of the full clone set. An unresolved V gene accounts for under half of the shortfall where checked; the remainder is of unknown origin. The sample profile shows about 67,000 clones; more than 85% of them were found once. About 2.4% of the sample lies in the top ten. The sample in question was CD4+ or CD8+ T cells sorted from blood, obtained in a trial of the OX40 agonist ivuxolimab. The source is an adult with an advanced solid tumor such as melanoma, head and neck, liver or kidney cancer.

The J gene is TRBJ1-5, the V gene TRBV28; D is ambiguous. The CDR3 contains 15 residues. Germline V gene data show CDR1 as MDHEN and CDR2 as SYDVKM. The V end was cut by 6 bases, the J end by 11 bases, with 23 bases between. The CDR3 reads CASRSTGHRRMAQHF. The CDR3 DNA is TGTGCCAGCAGATCTACCGGGCACCGACGGATGGCCCAGCATTTT.

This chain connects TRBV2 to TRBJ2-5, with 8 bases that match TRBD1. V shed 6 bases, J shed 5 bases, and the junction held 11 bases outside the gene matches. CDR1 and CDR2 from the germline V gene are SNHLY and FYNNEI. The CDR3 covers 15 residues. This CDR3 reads CASSGGQGAWETQYF. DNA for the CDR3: TGTGCCAGCAGCGGGGGTCAGGGGGCTTGGGAGACCCAGTACTTC.

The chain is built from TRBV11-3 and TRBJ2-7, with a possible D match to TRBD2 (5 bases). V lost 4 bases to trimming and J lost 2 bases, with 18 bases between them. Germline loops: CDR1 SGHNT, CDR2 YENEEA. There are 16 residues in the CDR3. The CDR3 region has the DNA TGTGCCAGCAGCTCCGGACTGGCCAGACTAACCTACGAGCAGTACTTC. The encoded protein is CASSSGLARLTYEQYF.

The DNA of the CDR3 is TGTGCCAGCAGTTCAATAGGGACGCGATGGGGGGTGGGCACTGAAGCTTTCTTT. Amino acid sequence: CASSSIGTRWGVGTEAFF. V gene TRBV27 combines with J gene TRBJ1-1; D possibly corresponds to TRBD1 (5 bases). The germline gives CDR1 MNHEY, CDR2 SMNVEV (reference sequence). The CDR3 consists of 18 residues. V was shortened by 4 bases and J by 4 bases, with 25 bases between the two germline ends.

The CDR3 DNA reads TGCGCCAGCAGCTTTGACGCCCTAAGGGGGACCGGGGAGCTGTTTTTT. The encoded protein is CASSFDALRGTGELFF. This sequence joins TRBV5-1 and TRBJ2-2; D possibly corresponds to TRBD1 (6 bases). Trimming removed 2 bases from V and 5 bases from J, with 16 bases in between. The CDR3 has 16 amino acids. Germline V gene sequence: CDR1 SGHRS, CDR2 YFSETQ.

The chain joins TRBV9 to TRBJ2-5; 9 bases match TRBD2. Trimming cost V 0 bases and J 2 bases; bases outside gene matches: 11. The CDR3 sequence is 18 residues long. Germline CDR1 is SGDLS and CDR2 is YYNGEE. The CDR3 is CASSVDSPGLAVQETQYF. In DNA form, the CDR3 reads TGTGCCAGCAGCGTAGATTCCCCGGGACTAGCAGTACAAGAGACCCAGTACTTC.

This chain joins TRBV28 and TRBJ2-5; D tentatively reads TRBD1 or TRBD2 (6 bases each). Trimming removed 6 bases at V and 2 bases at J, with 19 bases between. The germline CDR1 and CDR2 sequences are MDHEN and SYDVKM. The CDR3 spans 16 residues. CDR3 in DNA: TGTGCCAGCAGAGAAGGGGGGACTGTGTCACAAGAGACCCAGTACTTC. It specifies CASREGGTVSQETQYF.

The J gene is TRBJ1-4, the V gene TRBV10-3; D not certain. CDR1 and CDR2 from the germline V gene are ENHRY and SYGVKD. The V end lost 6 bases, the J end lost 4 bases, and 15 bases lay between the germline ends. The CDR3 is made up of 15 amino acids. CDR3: CAISSIQASNEKLFF. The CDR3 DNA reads TGTGCCATCAGCTCGATTCAGGCGAGTAATGAAAAACTGTTTTTT.

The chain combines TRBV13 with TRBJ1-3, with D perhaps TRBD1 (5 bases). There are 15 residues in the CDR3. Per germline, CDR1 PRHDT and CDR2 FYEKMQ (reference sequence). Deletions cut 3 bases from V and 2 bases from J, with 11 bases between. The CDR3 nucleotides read TGTGCCAGCAGCTTGGGGGAAATAGCTGGAAACACCATATATTTT. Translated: CASSLGEIAGNTIYF.

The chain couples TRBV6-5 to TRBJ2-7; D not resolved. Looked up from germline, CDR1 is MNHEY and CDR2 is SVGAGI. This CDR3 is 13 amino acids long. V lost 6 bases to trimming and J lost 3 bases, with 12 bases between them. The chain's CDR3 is CASRAAGRYEQYF. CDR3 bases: TGTGCCAGCAGGGCCGCCGGGCGCTACGAGCAGTACTTC.

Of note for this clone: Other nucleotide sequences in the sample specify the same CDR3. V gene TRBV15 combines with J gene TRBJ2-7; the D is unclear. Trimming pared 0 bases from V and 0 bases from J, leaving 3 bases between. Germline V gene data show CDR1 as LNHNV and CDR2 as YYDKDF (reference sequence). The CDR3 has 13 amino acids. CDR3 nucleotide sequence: TGTGCCACCAGCAGAGACCGCTCCTACGAGCAGTACTTC. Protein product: CATSRDRSYEQYF.

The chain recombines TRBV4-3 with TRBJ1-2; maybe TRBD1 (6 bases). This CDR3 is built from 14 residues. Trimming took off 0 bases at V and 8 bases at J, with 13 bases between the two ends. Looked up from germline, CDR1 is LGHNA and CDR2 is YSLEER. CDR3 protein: CASSQEQGLWGYTF. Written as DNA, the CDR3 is TGCGCCAGCAGCCAAGAACAGGGCTTATGGGGCTACACCTTC.

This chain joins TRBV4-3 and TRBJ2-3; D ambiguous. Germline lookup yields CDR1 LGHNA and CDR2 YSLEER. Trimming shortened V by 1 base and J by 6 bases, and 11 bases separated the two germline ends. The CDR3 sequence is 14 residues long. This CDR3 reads CASSQVSRADTQYF. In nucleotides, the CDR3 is TGCGCCAGCAGCCAAGTATCCCGGGCCGATACGCAGTATTTT.

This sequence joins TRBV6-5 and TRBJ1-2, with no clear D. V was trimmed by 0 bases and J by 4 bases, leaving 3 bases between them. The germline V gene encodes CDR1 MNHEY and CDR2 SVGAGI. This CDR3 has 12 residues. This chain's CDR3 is CASSYSVYGYTF. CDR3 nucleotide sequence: TGTGCCAGCAGTTACTCGGTCTATGGCTACACCTTC.

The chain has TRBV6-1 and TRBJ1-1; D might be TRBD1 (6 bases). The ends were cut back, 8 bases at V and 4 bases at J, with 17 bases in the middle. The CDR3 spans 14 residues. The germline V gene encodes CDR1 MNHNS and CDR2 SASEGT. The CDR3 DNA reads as TGTGCCAGCGCCCCAGGGGTGGAAGGCACTGAAGCTTTCTTT. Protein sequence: CASAPGVEGTEAFF.

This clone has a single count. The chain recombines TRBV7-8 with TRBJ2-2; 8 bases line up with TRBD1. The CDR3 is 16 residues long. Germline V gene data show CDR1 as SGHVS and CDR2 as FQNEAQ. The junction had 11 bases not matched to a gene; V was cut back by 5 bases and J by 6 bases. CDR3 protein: CASSPQTGVGPGELFF. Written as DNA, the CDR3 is TGTGCCAGCAGCCCCCAGACAGGGGTAGGCCCCGGGGAGCTGTTTTTT.

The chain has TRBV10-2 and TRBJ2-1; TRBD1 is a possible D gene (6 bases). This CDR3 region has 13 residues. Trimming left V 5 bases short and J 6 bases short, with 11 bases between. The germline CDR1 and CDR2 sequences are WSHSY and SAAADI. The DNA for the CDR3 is TGCGCCAGCAGTCCACAGGGAATCAATGAGCAGTTCTTC. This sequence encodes CASSPQGINEQFF.

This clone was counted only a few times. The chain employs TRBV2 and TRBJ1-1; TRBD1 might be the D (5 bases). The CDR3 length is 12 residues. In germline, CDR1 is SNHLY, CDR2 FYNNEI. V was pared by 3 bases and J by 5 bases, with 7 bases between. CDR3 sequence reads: CASSEGGTEAFF. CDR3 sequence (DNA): TGTGCCAGCAGTGAGGGGGGGACTGAAGCTTTCTTT.

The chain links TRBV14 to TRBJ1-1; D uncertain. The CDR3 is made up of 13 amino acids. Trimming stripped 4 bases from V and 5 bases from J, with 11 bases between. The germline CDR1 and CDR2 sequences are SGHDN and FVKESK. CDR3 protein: CASSLIPGTEAFF. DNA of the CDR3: TGTGCCAGCAGCCTCATCCCCGGGACTGAAGCTTTCTTT.

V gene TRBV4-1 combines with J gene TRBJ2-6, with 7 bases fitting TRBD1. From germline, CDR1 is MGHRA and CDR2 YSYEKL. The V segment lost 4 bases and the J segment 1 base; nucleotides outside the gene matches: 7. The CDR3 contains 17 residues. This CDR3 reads CASSLRQGTSGANVLTF. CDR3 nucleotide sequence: TGCGCCAGCAGCCTCAGACAGGGTACATCTGGGGCCAACGTCCTGACTTTC.

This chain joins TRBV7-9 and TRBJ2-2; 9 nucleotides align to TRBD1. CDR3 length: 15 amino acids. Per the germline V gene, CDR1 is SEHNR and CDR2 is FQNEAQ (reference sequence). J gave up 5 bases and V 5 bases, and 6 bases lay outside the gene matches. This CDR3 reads CASSPRTGETGELFF. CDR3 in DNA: TGTGCCAGCAGCCCAAGGACAGGGGAGACCGGGGAGCTGTTTTTT. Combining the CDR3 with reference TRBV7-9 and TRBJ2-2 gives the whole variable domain DTGVSQNPRHKITKRGQNVTFRCDPISEHNRLYWYRQTLGQGPEFLTYFQNEAQLEKSRLLSDRFSAERPKGSFSTLEIQRTEQGDSAMYLCASSPRTGETGELFFGEGSRLTVL.

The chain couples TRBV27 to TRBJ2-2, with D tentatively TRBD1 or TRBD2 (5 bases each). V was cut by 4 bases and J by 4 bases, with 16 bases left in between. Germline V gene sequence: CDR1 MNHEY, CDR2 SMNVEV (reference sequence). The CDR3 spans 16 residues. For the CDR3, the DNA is TGTGCCAGCAGTTCACCGGGACGACTATCCACCGGGGAGCTGTTTTTT. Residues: CASSSPGRLSTGELFF.

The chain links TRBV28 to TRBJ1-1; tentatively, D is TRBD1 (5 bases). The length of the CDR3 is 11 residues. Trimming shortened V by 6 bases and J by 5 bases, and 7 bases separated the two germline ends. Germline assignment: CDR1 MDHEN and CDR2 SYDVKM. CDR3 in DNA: TGTGCCAGCAGCGGGGGAACTGAAGCTTTCTTT. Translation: CASSGGTEAFF.

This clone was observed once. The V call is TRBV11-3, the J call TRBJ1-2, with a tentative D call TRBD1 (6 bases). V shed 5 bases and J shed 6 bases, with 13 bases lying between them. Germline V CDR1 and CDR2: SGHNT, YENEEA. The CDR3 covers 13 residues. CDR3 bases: TGTGCCAGCAGCCCCCCCGGGGGCCATGGCTACACCTTC. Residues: CASSPPGGHGYTF.

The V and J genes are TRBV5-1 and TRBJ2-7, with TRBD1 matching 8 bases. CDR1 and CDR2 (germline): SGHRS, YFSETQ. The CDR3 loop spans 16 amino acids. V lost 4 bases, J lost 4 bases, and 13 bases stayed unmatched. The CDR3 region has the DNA TGCGCCAGCAGCGCTACGCCAGGACAGGGAAAATACGAGCAGTACTTC. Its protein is CASSATPGQGKYEQYF. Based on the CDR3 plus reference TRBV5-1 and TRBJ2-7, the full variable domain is KAGVTQTPRYLIKTRGQQVTLSCSPISGHRSVSWYQQTPGQGLQFLFEYFSETQRNKGNFPGRFSGRQFSNSRSEMNVSTLELGDSALYLCASSATPGQGKYEQYFGPGTRLTVT.